The 2 T cell receptor beta chains below were found in one sample sequenced in a study of regulatory T cells in long-lasting Graves disease. Time point specified: newly diagnosed GD, antithyroid drugs for less than 3 months. Generation of the TCR library employed RNA extracted from PBMCs. According to the study, TCR beta libraries were built with iRepertoire HTBI primers and CDR3-region Arm-PCR. TCRdb reanalysed the multiplex PCR reads using MiXCR and keeps one entry per CDR3 protein. The repertoire has under 800,000 distinct CDR3 sequences, 15% to 20% of them found once; the top ten carry 15% to 20%. This sample was shared with a second study, whose subject was T cells in Graves' hyperthyroidism and ophthalmopathy.

This specimen was peripheral blood mononuclear cells (PBMCs), taken at new diagnosis, from a patient treated with antithyroid drugs. The receptors come from a woman in her twenties or thirties with Graves disease.

This clonotype has at least ten counts. The chain links TRBV3-1 to TRBJ1-1, with D maybe TRBD1 (5 bases). Between the trimmed V and J ends, which lost 7 bases and 1 base, there was a span of 13 bases. This CDR3 is built from 14 residues. Germline values: CDR1 LGHDT, CDR2 YNNKEL (reference sequence). The chain's CDR3 is CASNLLGGNTEAFF. For the CDR3, the DNA is TGTGCCAGCAACCTTCTGGGGGGGAACACTGAAGCTTTCTTT.

This clonotype was counted ten times or more. This CDR3 reads CASRLSGRSNEQYF. The DNA for the CDR3 is TGTGCCAGCAGATTGAGCGGGAGATCTAACGAGCAGTACTTC. V gene TRBV6-1 combines with J gene TRBJ2-7, with 8 bases matching TRBD2. V dropped 6 bases and J dropped 5; count of bases not matched to a gene: 9. CDR3 length: 14 residues. Germline V gene data show CDR1 as MNHNS and CDR2 as SASEGT.